One sample yielded the 27 T cell receptor beta chains listed below, sequenced in a study of blood T cell repertoires in COVID-19. Assay used: immunoSEQ multiplex PCR; TCRdb lists only in-frame clones, some missing. Among some 100,000 clones, 70% to 80% were seen once, and the ten largest hold about 12%. The specimen sequenced was peripheral blood. These receptors all come from a woman aged 65 to 85 with acute or convalescent COVID-19.

This chain joins TRBV7-2 and TRBJ2-3, with 10 bases fitting TRBD2. The trim removed 0 bases at V and 14 bases at J, leaving 11 bases unmatched. The CDR3 is made up of 15 amino acids. The germline CDR1 and CDR2 sequences are SGHTA and FQGNSA. CDR3 DNA: TGTGCCAGCAGCTTAGCGGGGGGTCTAGCGGGGGACCTGTATTTT. Translation gives CASSLAGGLAGDLYF.

The table lists this clone with a count of one. V gene TRBV30 combines with J gene TRBJ1-4; 9 positions match TRBD1. The CDR3 extends over 14 amino acids. J lost 4 bases, V lost 5 bases, and 5 bases had no gene match. Germline-derived CDR1 and CDR2 are GTSNPN and SVGIG (reference sequence). This CDR3 is CAWAPGQGNEKLFF. DNA of the CDR3: TGTGCCTGGGCCCCGGGACAGGGTAATGAAAAACTGTTTTTT.

The J gene is TRBJ1-6, the V gene TRBV14; TRBD1 might be the D (6 bases). V was clipped by 8 bases and J by 5 bases, with 10 bases between them. The CDR3 spans 13 residues. Per the germline V gene, CDR1 is SGHDN and CDR2 is FVKESK. The CDR3 DNA reads TGTGCCAGCCGACAGGTAGATAATTCACCCCTCCACTTT. It translates to CASRQVDNSPLHF. Supplemented by reference TRBV14 and TRBJ1-6, the full variable domain reads EAGVTQFPSHSVIEKGQTVTLRCDPISGHDNLYWYRRVMGKEIKFLLHFVKESKQDESGMPNNRFLAERTGGTYSTLKVQPAELEDSGVYFCASRQVDNSPLHFGNGTRLTVT.

This sequence joins TRBV5-6 and TRBJ1-6, with D possibly being TRBD1 (5 bases). In germline, CDR1 is SGHDT, CDR2 YYEEEE. V was pared by 4 bases and J by 6 bases, with 14 bases between. The CDR3 sequence is 15 residues long. The CDR3 DNA reads as TGTGCCAGCAGCCCACCGAAGGGGCCTAATTCACCCCTCCACTTT. Its protein is CASSPPKGPNSPLHF.

This chain joins TRBV2 and TRBJ2-2, with 12 bases matching TRBD2. CDR3 length equals 17 residues. Losses at the gene ends were 0 bases for V and 2 bases for J; bases not matched to a gene: 1. Per germline, CDR1 SNHLY and CDR2 FYNNEI. The CDR3 DNA reads TGTGCCAGCAGTGAAGCACTAGCGGGGGGTAACACCGGGGAGCTGTTTTTT. Translation: CASSEALAGGNTGELFF.

The chain combines TRBV5-5 with TRBJ2-3; maybe TRBD1 (5 bases). Trimming stripped 6 bases from V and 6 bases from J, with 8 bases between. This CDR3 contains 11 residues. Germline CDR1 reads SGHKS; CDR2 reads YYEKEE (reference sequence). The DNA of the CDR3 is TGTGCCAGCACAAACAGGGATACGCAGTATTTT. Translation: CASTNRDTQYF.

The chain has TRBV19 and TRBJ2-3; possibly TRBD1 for D (6 bases). The CDR3 has 15 residues. Trimming shortened V by 4 bases and J by 0 bases, and 11 bases separated the two germline ends. Germline V lookup: CDR1 LNHDA, CDR2 SQIVND (reference sequence). The CDR3 region is CASSTDRISTDTQYF. CDR3 coding DNA: TGTGCCAGTAGTACCGACAGGATTAGCACAGATACGCAGTATTTT.

The gene calls are TRBV30 and TRBJ1-6; D possibly corresponds to TRBD1 (6 bases). Per germline, CDR1 GTSNPN and CDR2 SVGIG (reference sequence). The CDR3 sequence is 14 residues long. The ends were cut back, 3 bases at V and 9 bases at J, with 15 bases in the middle. The CDR3 here is CAWRDTGSGSPLHF. CDR3 coding DNA: TGTGCCTGGAGAGATACAGGGAGCGGTTCACCCCTCCACTTT.

The V call is TRBV30, the J call TRBJ1-4; D remains ambiguous. Germline V gene data show CDR1 as GTSNPN and CDR2 as SVGIG (reference sequence). With 0 bases removed from V and 0 bases from J, the gap between germline ends came to 14 bases. This CDR3 region has 17 residues. This CDR3 reads CAWSVTRSPATNEKLFF. CDR3 DNA sequence: TGTGCCTGGAGTGTAACTCGGAGTCCCGCAACTAATGAAAAACTGTTTTTT.

The J gene is TRBJ2-1, the V gene TRBV24-1, with D possibly matching TRBD1 (5 bases). The CDR3 totals 16 residues. Germline V lookup: CDR1 KGHDR, CDR2 SFDVKD. V was clipped by 1 base and J by 3 bases, with 12 bases between them. This CDR3 reads CATSDLSPQGYNEQFF. CDR3 nucleotides: TGTGCCACCAGTGATTTATCACCCCAGGGCTACAATGAGCAGTTCTTC.

The V and J genes are TRBV2 and TRBJ2-2, with 11 nucleotides matching TRBD2. Per the germline V gene, CDR1 is SNHLY and CDR2 is FYNNEI. CDR3 length: 19 residues. V lost 2 bases and J lost 4; bases outside the gene matches: 12. The CDR3 sequence: CASSERPLAGGLGTGELFF. The CDR3 nucleotides read TGTGCCAGCAGTGAAAGGCCGCTAGCGGGGGGCCTAGGCACCGGGGAGCTGTTTTTT.

The chain employs TRBV5-4 and TRBJ1-5; 9 bases are a match to TRBD1. CDR1 is SGHNT and CDR2 is YYREEE in the germline V gene (reference sequence). J was trimmed by 5 bases and V by 4 bases; bases with no gene match: 7. The CDR3 extends over 15 amino acids. The CDR3 region has the DNA TGTGCCAGCAGCCTGGACAGGGGCGAACATCAGCCCCAGCATTTT. It codes for CASSLDRGEHQPQHF.

The chain recombines TRBV27 with TRBJ1-6; 8 positions match TRBD1. V shed 2 bases and J 9 bases; nucleotides not matched to a gene: 6. The CDR3 runs 15 residues. In germline, CDR1 is MNHEY, CDR2 SMNVEV (reference sequence). CDR3 region: CASSLGTGGGSPLHF. The CDR3 DNA follows: TGTGCCAGCAGTTTAGGGACAGGAGGGGGTTCACCCCTCCACTTT.

The rearrangement joins TRBV21-1 to TRBJ1-5. TRBV21-1 is given as a pseudogene. CDR3 length: 16 residues. The CDR3 DNA follows: TGTGCCAGCAGCCCGGAGGTCCGTCAACTTTTACAGCCCCAGCATTTT. Its protein is CASSPEVRQLLQPQHF.

The count of this clone is one. The rearrangement links TRBV2 to TRBJ2-3; 11 bases map to TRBD2. Looked up from germline, CDR1 is SNHLY and CDR2 is FYNNEI. The V segment lost 2 bases and the J segment 6 bases; nucleotides outside the gene matches: 7. The CDR3 loop spans 16 amino acids. CDR3 in amino acids: CASSEWLAGGGDTQYF. The DNA for the CDR3 is TGTGCCAGCAGTGAATGGCTAGCGGGGGGAGGGGATACGCAGTATTTT.

The gene calls are TRBV7-2 and TRBJ1-1; perhaps TRBD1 as D (5 bases). The CDR3 runs 15 residues. The germline V gene has CDR1 SGHTA and CDR2 FQGNSA. V was clipped by 5 bases and J by 4 bases, with 17 bases between them. CDR3 DNA sequence: TGTGCCAGCAGCGAACTACAGGTACCCAGCACTGAAGCTTTCTTT. Its translation is CASSELQVPSTEAFF.

The CDR3 nucleotides are TGTGCCAGCAGCTCCGGGACAGGGCGCTATGGCTACACCTTC. Its protein product is CASSSGTGRYGYTF. The rearrangement uses TRBV6-5 and TRBJ1-2; the match to TRBD1 covers 9 bases. The CDR3 is 14 residues long. Germline V gene sequence: CDR1 MNHEY, CDR2 SVGAGI. With V trimmed by 6 bases and J by 4 bases, 6 bases remained unmatched.

The chain has TRBV12-5 and TRBJ1-5; D unclear. There are 14 residues in the CDR3. The germline V gene has CDR1 LGHNT and CDR2 FRNRAP. V was cut by 4 bases and J by 2 bases, with 9 bases left in between. CDR3 sequence: CASGSGSGNQPQHF. CDR3 DNA: TGTGCTAGTGGTTCCGGGTCTGGCAATCAGCCCCAGCATTTT.

J is TRBJ1-5 and V is TRBV30; TRBD1 is a possible D gene (5 bases). CDR3 length: 14 amino acids. Trimming left V 2 bases short and J 7 bases short, with 15 bases between. Germline CDR1 GTSNPN, CDR2 SVGIG (reference sequence). The CDR3 is CAWSNGGNWQPQHF. CDR3 nucleotides: TGTGCCTGGAGTAATGGGGGGAACTGGCAGCCCCAGCATTTT. The full variable domain, its missing parts supplied by reference TRBV30 and TRBJ1-5, is SQTIHQWPATLVQPVGSPLSLECTVEGTSNPNLYWYRQAAGRGLQLLFYSVGIGQISSEVPQNLSASRPQDRQFILSSKKLLLSDSGFYLCAWSNGGNWQPQHFGDGTRLSIL.

The V gene is TRBV5-1, the J gene TRBJ2-2; possible D gene TRBD2, 6 bases. The CDR3 extends over 15 amino acids. Trimming removed 0 bases from V and 6 bases from J, with 12 bases in between. In germline, CDR1 is SGHRS, CDR2 YFSETQ. CDR3 residues: CASSLGHGGSGELFF. In DNA, the CDR3 is TGCGCCAGCAGCTTGGGACACGGAGGGTCCGGGGAGCTGTTTTTT.

The rearrangement links TRBV11-1 to TRBJ1-1, with 10 nucleotides matching TRBD1. V was pared by 4 bases and J by 6 bases, with 5 bases of the junction left unmatched. The CDR3 extends over 14 amino acids. Germline V gene sequence: CDR1 SGHAT, CDR2 FQDESV (reference sequence). The CDR3 nucleotides read TGTGCCAGCAGCTCAAGACAGGGGGCCCCTGAAGCTTTCTTT. Its translation: CASSSRQGAPEAFF.

The gene calls are TRBV7-2 and TRBJ1-1; no definite D call. V gave up 5 bases and J gave up 0 bases, with 10 bases separating them. The CDR3 spans 14 residues. The V gene's germline CDR1 is SGHTA and CDR2 FQGNSA. The CDR3 nucleotides read TGTGCCAGCAGCACTAAGCGGGTGAACACTGAAGCTTTCTTT. Encoded protein: CASSTKRVNTEAFF.

The chain uses TRBV14 and TRBJ2-3; D is possibly TRBD2 (6 bases). This CDR3 is built from 16 residues. Germline CDR1 is SGHDN and CDR2 is FVKESK. Trimming stripped 0 bases from V and 2 bases from J, with 12 bases between. The CDR3 protein is CASSQDVGGDTDTQYF. The CDR3 DNA reads as TGTGCCAGCAGCCAAGATGTGGGCGGGGACACAGATACGCAGTATTTT.

This rearrangement joins TRBV18 to TRBJ2-3; 8 nucleotides match TRBD2. V was pared by 0 bases and J by 6 bases, with 8 bases of the junction left unmatched. The CDR3 contains 16 residues. Germline V lookup: CDR1 KGHSH, CDR2 LQKENI. The CDR3, as DNA: TGTGCCAGCTCACCACCGGTCGGGGGGGCCACGGATACGCAGTATTTT. It codes for CASSPPVGGATDTQYF.

This rearrangement joins TRBV7-9 to TRBJ2-7; 12 positions agree with TRBD1. The CDR3 covers 16 residues. Losses at the gene ends were 4 bases for V and 5 bases for J; bases not matched to a gene: 9. Germline loops: CDR1 SEHNR, CDR2 FQNEAQ (reference sequence). CDR3 sequence reads: CASSYRGGQGAHEQYF. The CDR3 DNA sequence: TGTGCCAGCAGCTATCGAGGGGGACAGGGGGCCCACGAGCAGTACTTC. Drawing the rest from reference TRBV7-9 and TRBJ2-7, the complete variable domain is DTGVSQNPRHKITKRGQNVTFRCDPISEHNRLYWYRQTLGQGPEFLTYFQNEAQLEKSRLLSDRFSAERPKGSFSTLEIQRTEQGDSAMYLCASSYRGGQGAHEQYFGPGTRLTVT.

The chain recombines TRBV18 with TRBJ1-2; 12 bases are a match to TRBD1. The germline gives CDR1 KGHSH, CDR2 LQKENI. CDR3 length equals 17 residues. Trimming removed 0 bases from V and 4 bases from J; junction bases left unmatched: 6. CDR3: CASSPPSGQGAFYGYTF. For the CDR3, the DNA is TGTGCCAGCTCACCACCTTCGGGACAGGGGGCTTTCTATGGCTACACCTTC.

This rearrangement joins TRBV6-5 to TRBJ1-3; 7 bases fit TRBD1. V shed 7 bases and J 6 bases; nucleotides not matched to a gene: 12. The CDR3 has 15 amino acids. Germline V gene sequence: CDR1 MNHEY, CDR2 SVGAGI. The CDR3 coding sequence is TGTGCCAGCACCCAAGACAGGGTAGGCGTAAACACCATATATTTT. Translating gives CASTQDRVGVNTIYF.